This TCR beta chain was documented in a study of T cell responses to AZD1222 COVID-19 vaccine. TCRdb's copy holds only in-frame clones and misses some; the assay was immunoSEQ multiplex PCR. The profile shows approximately 100,000 clones, around nine tenths of them singletons. This clone was detected only once. Trimming took off 4 bases at V and 5 bases at J, with 11 bases between the two ends. This CDR3 contains 12 residues. In germline, CDR1 is GTSNPN, CDR2 SVGIG (reference sequence). V usage is TRBV30 and J usage is TRBJ2-5; D is unclear. The source is an adult in good health. The input for sequencing was peripheral blood, taken on day 0 of AZD1222 vaccination. CDR3 sequence reads: CAWTSTLETQYF. The CDR3 DNA is TGTGCCTGGACCTCGACGTTGGAGACCCAGTACTTC.